The 20 T cell receptor beta chains given below trace back to one sample, sequenced in a study of blood T cell repertoires in COVID-19. The method was immunoSEQ multiplex PCR; TCRdb's version includes in-frame clones alone and lacks a portion of them. This sample has 100,000 or so clones; 65% to 85% occur once, and the top ten carry roughly 17%. Sequenced input: peripheral blood. These receptors all stem from a woman between 55 and 75 years old with acute or convalescent COVID-19.

This clone came up a few times. The V and J genes are TRBV7-2 and TRBJ2-5; weak D call: TRBD1 (6 bases). The CDR3 consists of 11 residues. V lost 2 bases and J 10 bases, leaving 8 bases between the germline ends. Germline V gene data show CDR1 as SGHTA and CDR2 as FQGNSA. The CDR3 here is CASSLRGGQYF. The CDR3 DNA reads TGTGCCAGCAGCTTAAGAGGGGGCCAGTACTTC.

This clone was seen once. The chain recombines TRBV3-1 (or the pseudogene TRBV3-2) with TRBJ2-2, with a weak D call TRBD1 (6 bases). CDR3 length: 15 amino acids. Per germline, CDR1 LGHDT and CDR2 YNNKEL (reference sequence). Trimming stripped 4 bases from V and 1 base from J, with 10 bases between. Written as DNA, the CDR3 is TGTGCCAGCAGCCCCGGGACAATGAACACCGGGGAGCTGTTTTTT. Translation: CASSPGTMNTGELFF.

V and J are TRBV27 and TRBJ1-1; D remains unclear. Germline V gives CDR1 MNHEY, CDR2 SMNVEV (reference sequence). V lost 6 bases and J lost 6, with 17 bases in between. This CDR3 contains 14 residues. CDR3 coding DNA: TGTGCCAGCAGCCCACGTTCGGCGGATCCTGAAGCTTTCTTT. It yields the protein CASSPRSADPEAFF.

V usage is TRBV9 and J usage is TRBJ1-6; 9 bases map to TRBD1. The length of the CDR3 is 15 residues. The V segment lost 0 bases and the J segment 9 bases; nucleotides outside the gene matches: 4. Germline CDR1 SGDLS, CDR2 YYNGEE. CDR3 loop: CASSVDGQGISPLHF. CDR3 sequence (DNA): TGTGCCAGCAGCGTAGATGGACAGGGGATTTCACCCCTCCACTTT.

The chain has TRBV6-5 and TRBJ2-1; 8 bases agree with TRBD1. The V segment lost 6 bases and the J segment 2 bases; nucleotides outside the gene matches: 3. CDR1 is MNHEY and CDR2 is SVGAGI in the germline V gene. CDR3 length: 14 amino acids. This chain's CDR3 is CASRPQGAYNEQFF. DNA for the CDR3: TGTGCCAGCAGACCACAGGGGGCCTACAATGAGCAGTTCTTC.

The gene calls are TRBV2 and TRBJ2-3, with 12 bases lining up with TRBD2. The CDR3 sequence is 18 residues long. Trimming cost V 6 bases and J 5 bases; bases outside gene matches: 15. Germline-derived CDR1 and CDR2 are SNHLY and FYNNEI. The CDR3 DNA is TGTGCCAGCAGCTTTACCTCGACTAGCGGGGGACCCCTAGATACGCAGTATTTT. Protein: CASSFTSTSGGPLDTQYF.

The chain has TRBV5-1 and TRBJ2-6; 10 nucleotides match TRBD1. The V gene's germline CDR1 is SGHRS and CDR2 YFSETQ. This CDR3 spans 18 amino acids. After removal of 5 bases from V and 0 bases from J, the junction contained 8 bases not matched to a gene. The CDR3 DNA reads TGCGCCAGCAGACCACGGGGGACAGGGGCCTCTGGGGCCAACGTCCTGACTTTC. This sequence encodes CASRPRGTGASGANVLTF.

The V gene is TRBV4-1, the J gene TRBJ1-2; TRBD1 matches at 8 bases. Losses at the gene ends were 1 base for V and 6 bases for J; bases not matched to a gene: 7. Germline V lookup: CDR1 MGHRA, CDR2 YSYEKL. The CDR3 has 15 amino acids. The CDR3: CASSQVYRGDHGYTF. The DNA of the CDR3 is TGCGCCAGCAGCCAAGTCTACAGGGGGGACCATGGCTACACCTTC.

The chain combines TRBV6-5 with TRBJ1-6; TRBD1 might be the D (6 bases). This CDR3 comprises 13 residues. The germline gives CDR1 MNHEY, CDR2 SVGAGI. Trimming removed 7 bases from V and 7 bases from J, with 11 bases in between. The CDR3 nucleotides read TGTGCCAGCAAGGGGCAGGGGAATTCACCCCTCCACTTT. Amino acid sequence: CASKGQGNSPLHF.

This clone was counted a single time. CDR3 in DNA: TGTGCCAGCAGCGTAGGAGGGCACGGGGCCAACGTCCTGACTTTC. Its translation: CASSVGGHGANVLTF. This chain uses TRBV9 with TRBJ2-6, with D perhaps TRBD2 (5 bases). This CDR3 contains 15 residues. Germline V gene sequence: CDR1 SGDLS, CDR2 YYNGEE. The V end lost 0 bases, the J end lost 4 bases, and 8 bases lay between the germline ends.

This clone was detected a few times. The chain has TRBV3-1 (or the pseudogene TRBV3-2) and TRBJ1-1; D ambiguous. The CDR3 spans 13 residues. The germline V gene encodes CDR1 LGHDT and CDR2 YNNKEL (reference sequence). V lost 0 bases and J lost 9, with 11 bases in between. This CDR3 reads CASSQESLGKAFF. DNA for the CDR3: TGTGCCAGCAGCCAAGAGAGCCTCGGGAAAGCTTTCTTT.

This chain uses TRBV7-9 with TRBJ2-3; TRBD2 might be the D (6 bases). CDR1 and CDR2 (germline): SEHNR, FQNEAQ (reference sequence). The V and J ends lost 0 bases and 0 bases respectively, with 13 bases between them. The CDR3 runs to 17 residues. In DNA, the CDR3 is TGTGCCAGCAGCTTAGCCCTCGGGGGATCTAGCACAGATACGCAGTATTTT. Translated, it gives CASSLALGGSSTDTQYF.

J is TRBJ2-3 and V is TRBV19; 12 bases are shared with TRBD1. The V gene's germline CDR1 is LNHDA and CDR2 SQIVND (reference sequence). After removal of 4 bases from V and 6 bases from J, the junction contained 8 bases not matched to a gene. This CDR3 is built from 16 residues. CDR3 sequence reads: CASSTPGQGAGDTQYF. The CDR3 coding sequence is TGTGCCAGTAGTACTCCGGGACAGGGGGCAGGGGATACGCAGTATTTT.

V usage is TRBV19 and J usage is TRBJ1-2; D not certain. The CDR3 has 13 amino acids. Germline V lookup: CDR1 LNHDA, CDR2 SQIVND (reference sequence). V lost 8 bases and J 8 bases, leaving 18 bases between the germline ends. The CDR3 sequence is CASRQPGGHGYTF. The CDR3 DNA is TGTGCCAGTCGACAACCGGGAGGGCACGGCTACACCTTC.

This chain links TRBV9 with TRBJ2-3; tentative D call: TRBD2 (5 bases). The CDR3 is made up of 16 amino acids. The germline V gene encodes CDR1 SGDLS and CDR2 YYNGEE. Trimming took off 0 bases at V and 5 bases at J, with 16 bases between the two ends. Here the CDR3 DNA reads TGTGCCAGCAGCGTAGATCTAGCATCCTCGGTAGATACGCAGTATTTT. Amino acid sequence: CASSVDLASSVDTQYF. Combining the CDR3 with reference TRBV9 and TRBJ2-3 gives the whole variable domain DSGVTQTPKHLITATGQRVTLRCSPRSGDLSVYWYQQSLDQGLQFLIQYYNGEERAKGNILERFSAQQFPDLHSELNLSSLELGDSALYFCASSVDLASSVDTQYFGPGTRLTVL.

The chain recombines TRBV13 with TRBJ1-1, with 8 bases aligning to TRBD1. Germline V gene data show CDR1 as PRHDT and CDR2 as FYEKMQ (reference sequence). The CDR3 has 16 amino acids. V shed 0 bases, J shed 3 bases, and the junction held 6 bases outside the gene matches. The CDR3 is CASSLGLRGRDTEAFF. Written as DNA, the CDR3 is TGTGCCAGCAGCTTAGGACTCAGGGGGCGCGACACTGAAGCTTTCTTT.

There are a few counts of this clone. This chain links TRBV9 with TRBJ1-6, with D unclear. The V gene lost 0 bases and the J gene lost 7 bases, with 8 bases spanning the gap. Germline V gene data show CDR1 as SGDLS and CDR2 as YYNGEE. The CDR3 extends over 14 amino acids. The DNA of the CDR3 is TGTGCCAGCAGCGTAGACGACGGGAATTCACCCCTCCACTTT. Translation: CASSVDDGNSPLHF.

This clone occurred many times. This chain uses TRBV4-3 with TRBJ2-7; D might be TRBD2 (6 bases). Germline V gene data show CDR1 as LGHNA and CDR2 as YSLEER. V was clipped by 0 bases and J by 0 bases, with 12 bases between them. The CDR3 totals 16 residues. The CDR3 DNA reads as TGCGCCAGCAGCCAAGATGTAGCGGTAAACTCCTACGAGCAGTACTTC. Translation gives CASSQDVAVNSYEQYF.

The chain uses TRBV12-3 or TRBV12-4 and TRBJ2-5; weak D call: TRBD2 (6 bases). The CDR3 extends over 13 amino acids. V lost 7 bases and J lost 8, with 17 bases in between. Here the CDR3 reads CASTPGEGGTQYF. The CDR3, as DNA: TGTGCCAGCACCCCGGGGGAAGGAGGAACCCAGTACTTC.

This chain's CDR3 is CASSYSVGGTGELFF. CDR3 DNA: TGTGCCAGCAGCTACTCTGTTGGAGGCACCGGGGAGCTGTTTTTT. V is TRBV7-9 and J is TRBJ2-2; D might be TRBD2 (5 bases). Germline loops: CDR1 SEHNR, CDR2 FQNEAQ (reference sequence). The CDR3 has 15 amino acids. The V end was cut by 4 bases, the J end by 4 bases, with 13 bases between.